Below, 19 T cell receptor beta chains from the same sample are listed, as sequenced in a study of T-cell reconstitution after alpha-beta-depleted transplantation in children. The library targeted TCRbeta and was prepared with unique molecular identifiers. TCRdb reanalysed the PCR reads using MiXCR and keeps one entry per CDR3 protein. The sample contains some 500,000 distinct CDR3 sequences, approximately 32% of which appear only once. Sequencing was performed on PBMCs from the stem cell graft donor, taken from the stem cell graft. Receptors originate from a human donor who donated a stem cell graft to a child with aplastic anemia.

This clonotype occurred a few times. The chain has TRBV29-1 and TRBJ1-1; no firm D call. V was trimmed by 7 bases and J by 7 bases, leaving 10 bases between them. From germline, CDR1 is SQVTM and CDR2 ANQGSEA. CDR3 length equals 10 residues. CDR3 residues: CSAFGLEAFF. DNA of the CDR3: TGCAGCGCGTTCGGGCTTGAAGCTTTCTTT.

The chain couples TRBV6-2 or TRBV6-3 to TRBJ1-1, with D hard to call. Between the trimmed V and J ends, which lost 7 bases and 3 bases, there was a span of 6 bases. This CDR3 contains 11 residues. Germline CDR1 reads MNHEY; CDR2 reads SVGEGT. The CDR3 bases are TGTGCCAGCACCGACTACACTGAAGCTTTCTTT. Translated, it gives CASTDYTEAFF.

CDR3 coding DNA: TGTGCCAGCAGTTACTCCGTCCCAGGGGGGATCTCCTACAATGAGCAGTTCTTC. Its translation is CASSYSVPGGISYNEQFF. The gene calls are TRBV6-5 and TRBJ2-1; a possible D gene is TRBD1 (7 bases). Germline V CDR1 and CDR2: MNHEY, SVGAGI. V was shortened by 0 bases and J by 0 bases, with 15 bases between the two germline ends. CDR3 length: 18 residues.

The genes are TRBV29-1 and TRBJ2-3; tentatively, D is TRBD1 (5 bases). Deletions cut 1 base from V and 4 bases from J, with 15 bases between. The CDR3 consists of 15 residues. In germline, CDR1 is SQVTM, CDR2 ANQGSEA. The chain's CDR3 is CSVEGGVGRSDTQYF. The CDR3 DNA is TGCAGCGTTGAAGGGGGCGTGGGAAGGTCAGATACGCAGTATTTT.

This clonotype was seen at least ten times. The chain joins TRBV20-1 to TRBJ2-1; D possibly corresponds to TRBD1 (5 bases). Trimming removed 1 base at V and 12 bases at J, with 19 bases between. The CDR3 has 14 amino acids. Germline V lookup: CDR1 DFQATT, CDR2 SNEGSKA (reference sequence). Here the CDR3 reads CSARGLVGQGLQFF. The CDR3 nucleotides read TGCAGTGCTAGAGGGCTGGTCGGTCAGGGTTTGCAGTTCTTC.

The chain recombines TRBV5-1 with TRBJ2-5, with 8 nucleotides matching TRBD1. The ends lost 0 bases at V and 0 bases at J; junction bases unmatched: 10. CDR3 length: 18 amino acids. Germline assignment: CDR1 SGHRS and CDR2 YFSETQ. The CDR3 sequence is CASSLEGQGAFNQETQYF. The CDR3 bases are TGCGCCAGCAGCTTGGAGGGCCAGGGGGCGTTCAACCAAGAGACCCAGTACTTC.

This clonotype was picked up one time. The gene calls are TRBV25-1 and TRBJ2-7; 9 positions agree with TRBD1. The CDR3 is 13 amino acids. Germline V gene data show CDR1 as MGHDK and CDR2 as SYGVNS. V gave up 4 bases and J gave up 5 bases; unmatched junction bases: 3. In nucleotides, the CDR3 is TGTGCCAGCAGTGGATACAGGGGGCACGAGCAGTACTTC. It translates to CASSGYRGHEQYF.

This sequence joins TRBV14 and TRBJ2-6, with D unclear. Per the germline V gene, CDR1 is SGHDN and CDR2 is FVKESK. The CDR3 has 18 residues. The V and J ends lost 4 bases and 0 bases respectively, with 16 bases between them. The chain's CDR3 is CASSPPPGFSSGANVLTF. The CDR3 DNA reads TGTGCCAGCAGCCCCCCACCGGGTTTCAGCTCTGGGGCCAACGTCCTGACTTTC.

The chain carries TRBV6-2 or TRBV6-3 and TRBJ2-5, with 8 bases lining up with TRBD1. Looked up from germline, CDR1 is MNHEY and CDR2 is SVGEGT. The CDR3 consists of 13 residues. Unmatched junction bases numbered 5, after V lost 6 bases and J lost 5 bases. The chain's CDR3 is CASSRQGTETQYF. In DNA form, the CDR3 reads TGTGCCAGCAGCCGACAGGGGACGGAGACCCAGTACTTC.

The genes are TRBV20-1 and TRBJ2-1; D ambiguous. The V end was cut by 3 bases, the J end by 6 bases, with 21 bases between. The CDR3 has 16 amino acids. Germline CDR1 and CDR2: DFQATT and SNEGSKA (reference sequence). The DNA for the CDR3 is TGCAGTGCTAGCGGTTCCTCAGGAACCCCACTCAATGAGCAGTTCTTC. Translated, it gives CSASGSSGTPLNEQFF.

This clonotype was detected only a few times. V is TRBV7-9 and J is TRBJ2-2, with 11 bases lining up with TRBD2. There are 17 residues in the CDR3. From germline, CDR1 is SEHNR and CDR2 FQNEAQ (reference sequence). Trimming removed 3 bases from V and 4 bases from J; junction bases left unmatched: 7. CDR3 sequence: CASSFPTSGSPTGELFF. The CDR3 DNA reads as TGTGCCAGCAGCTTCCCAACTAGCGGGAGCCCCACCGGGGAGCTGTTTTTT.

This clonotype was counted a few times. The CDR3 is CASASGEKVYNEQFF. CDR3 in DNA: TGTGCCAGCGCCTCGGGAGAGAAGGTCTACAATGAGCAGTTCTTC. The J gene is TRBJ2-1, the V gene TRBV6-2 or TRBV6-3; D might be TRBD2 (6 bases). Trimming took 8 bases from V and 3 from J, leaving 17 bases between them. The CDR3 contains 15 residues. Germline V gene sequence: CDR1 MNHEY, CDR2 SVGEGT.

The V gene is TRBV28, the J gene TRBJ2-7, with D possibly TRBD1 on 5 matching bases. The CDR3 contains 14 residues. V was cut by 4 bases and J by 2 bases, with 12 bases left in between. The V gene's germline CDR1 is MDHEN and CDR2 SYDVKM. The CDR3 DNA reads as TGTGCCAGCAGTTCATGGGGCCCTACCTACGAGCAGTACTTC. Amino acid sequence: CASSSWGPTYEQYF.

This chain links TRBV28 with TRBJ2-5, with TRBD1 identical over 8 bases. In germline, CDR1 is MDHEN, CDR2 SYDVKM. The J segment lost 2 bases and the V segment lost 4 bases, leaving 9 bases of the junction unmatched. This CDR3 contains 16 residues. CDR3 sequence reads: CASSSPGDRGQETQYF. As DNA, the CDR3 is TGTGCCAGCAGTTCTCCAGGAGACAGGGGTCAAGAGACCCAGTACTTC.

The V gene is TRBV30, the J gene TRBJ1-1; D ambiguous. Germline V CDR1 and CDR2: GTSNPN, SVGIG (reference sequence). Trimming took 3 bases from V and 1 from J, leaving 18 bases between them. The CDR3 spans 16 residues. Here the CDR3 reads CAWRGRVTLSNTEAFF. The DNA of the CDR3 is TGTGCCTGGAGAGGGAGGGTCACTTTATCGAACACTGAAGCTTTCTTT.

The chain combines TRBV15 with TRBJ2-3; TRBD1 agrees at 7 bases. V shed 5 bases and J 0 bases; nucleotides not matched to a gene: 8. CDR3 length: 16 residues. CDR1 is LNHNV, CDR2 YYDKDF, per germline (reference sequence). The CDR3 nucleotides are TGTGCCACCAGCCTACAAGAGGGGGCTAGCACAGATACGCAGTATTTT. Residues: CATSLQEGASTDTQYF.

A few counts support this clonotype. This chain uses TRBV12-3 or TRBV12-4 with TRBJ2-2; the match to TRBD1 covers 10 bases. There are 15 residues in the CDR3. The ends lost 5 bases at V and 0 bases at J; junction bases unmatched: 0. Here the CDR3 reads CASSGQGANTGELFF. The CDR3 nucleotides are TGTGCCAGCAGTGGACAGGGGGCGAACACCGGGGAGCTGTTTTTT.

This clonotype was seen more than once but under ten times. CDR3 sequence (DNA): TGCAGTGCTAGCCCAGGGATTCAGCCCCAGCATTTT. Translating it yields CSASPGIQPQHF. The chain joins TRBV20-1 to TRBJ1-5; TRBD1 might be the D (5 bases). Trimming removed 3 bases from V and 6 bases from J, with 9 bases in between. Germline CDR1 and CDR2: DFQATT and SNEGSKA (reference sequence). The CDR3 is made up of 12 amino acids.

The chain uses TRBV2 and TRBJ2-7; D possibly corresponds to TRBD1 (6 bases). The germline V gene encodes CDR1 SNHLY and CDR2 FYNNEI. Trimming cost V 6 bases and J 3 bases, with 15 bases left between them. The CDR3 runs 14 residues. The CDR3, as DNA: TGTGCCAGCAGACCCGGGTCGGACAGCTACGAGCAGTACGTC. Translated, it gives CASRPGSDSYEQYV.